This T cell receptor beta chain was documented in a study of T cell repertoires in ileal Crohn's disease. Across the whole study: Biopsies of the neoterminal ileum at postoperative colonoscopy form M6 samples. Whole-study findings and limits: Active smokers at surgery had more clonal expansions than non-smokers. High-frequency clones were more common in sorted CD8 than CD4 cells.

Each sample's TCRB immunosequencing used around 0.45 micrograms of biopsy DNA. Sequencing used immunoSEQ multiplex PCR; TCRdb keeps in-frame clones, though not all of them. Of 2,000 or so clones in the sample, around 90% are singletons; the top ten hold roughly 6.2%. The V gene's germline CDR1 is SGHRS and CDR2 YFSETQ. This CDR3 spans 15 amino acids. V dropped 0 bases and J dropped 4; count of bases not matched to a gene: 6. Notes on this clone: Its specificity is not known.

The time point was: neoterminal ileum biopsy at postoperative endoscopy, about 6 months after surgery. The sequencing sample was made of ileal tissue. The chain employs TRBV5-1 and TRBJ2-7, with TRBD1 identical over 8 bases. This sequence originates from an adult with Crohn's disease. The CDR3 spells CASSLGTGLRYEQYV. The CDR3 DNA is TGCGCCAGCAGCTTGGGGACAGGGTTACGGTACGAGCAGTACGTC.